The 8 T cell receptor beta chains below all came from one sample that was sequenced in a study of tumor-infiltrating lymphocytes in primary liver carcinoma. From 450 to 600 ng total RNA, TCR beta cDNA was generated with a primer in the constant region. Researchers made the TCR beta libraries by running three nested multiplex PCR rounds with slightly modified ARM-PCR. The opening two PCR rounds, around 9 cycles each, paired TRBV1-TRBV30 forward primers with a C-beta reverse primer. TCRdb itself ran the multiplex PCR reads through MiXCR, one entry per CDR3 protein. Of 70,000 to 95,000 distinct CDR3 sequences in the sample, nearly 70% were seen once. The roughly 17-31 mg bulk tissue piece was not sorted before simultaneous RNA and DNA extraction. The sequenced sample consisted of liver tumor tissue from sampling region 4. Sample subset: tumor region T4, right-lateral pole. All receptors come from a man between 40 and 49 years old with primary liver carcinoma and hepatitis B virus infection.

Worth noting for this clonotype: One end of the junction fails to match germline, which may point to a read error. This CDR3 is CSVEISRGANTGELVF. CDR3 nucleotide sequence: TGCAGTGTTGAAATTAGTAGGGGAGCGAACACCGGGGAGCTGGTTTTT. The chain recombines TRBV29-1 with TRBJ2-2; D might be TRBD1 or TRBD2, each matching 5 bases. This CDR3 contains 16 residues. CDR1 SQVTM and CDR2 ANQGSEA come from the germline V gene.

Of note for this clonotype: One end of the junction is discordant with germline, which a read error may explain. V and J are TRBV6-5 and TRBJ2-3, with D hard to call. This CDR3 comprises 14 residues. Germline V gene data show CDR1 as MNHEY and CDR2 as SVGAGI. The CDR3 DNA sequence: TGTGTCAGCAGTTACGAGGATTCAGCAGATACGCAGTATTTT. Translation: CVSSYEDSADTQYF.

This clonotype showed up just a few times. The chain carries TRBV10-3 and TRBJ2-7; D possibly uses TRBD1 or TRBD2 (5 bases each). The CDR3 extends over 19 amino acids. Germline loops: CDR1 ENHRY, CDR2 SYGVKD. Trimming removed 1 base at V and 3 bases at J, with 25 bases between. The CDR3 here is CAISEFPFQTGAENYEQYF. CDR3 bases: TGTGCCATCAGTGAGTTCCCCTTCCAGACCGGGGCAGAGAACTACGAGCAGTACTTC.

This clonotype was seen a single time. An end of the junction does not agree with germline; a read error may underlie this. V and J are TRBV6-5 and TRBJ1-5; D gene ambiguous. The CDR3 is 17 residues long. The germline V gene has CDR1 MNHEY and CDR2 SVGAGI. The CDR3 sequence is CANSHDPPWATNQSQHF. CDR3 in DNA: TGTGCCAACAGTCATGACCCTCCATGGGCCACCAATCAGTCCCAGCATTTT.

This rearrangement joins TRBV14 to TRBJ1-6; no firm D call. Germline V gives CDR1 SGHDN, CDR2 FVKESK. The CDR3 has 14 amino acids. The V end was cut by 3 bases, the J end by 9 bases, with 12 bases between. The CDR3 region is CASSQWWGISPLHF. CDR3 bases: TGTGCCAGCAGCCAGTGGTGGGGTATTTCACCCCTCCACTTT.

For this clonotype: Since the CDR3 does not end with the conserved phenylalanine or tryptophan, this likely comes from a read error. The chain employs TRBV6-5 and TRBJ2-1; the match to TRBD2 covers 9 bases. Germline values: CDR1 MNHEY, CDR2 SVGAGI. This CDR3 spans 17 amino acids. The CDR3 bases are TGTGCCTGCAGTTACTCATCTAGCGGGACCTCCTACAATGAGCAGTTCTTA. Its translation: CACSYSSSGTSYNEQFL.

Remarks on this clonotype: Its ends do not fully match the called genes, so a read error is possible. DNA of the CDR3: TGCGCCAGCAGCCAAGATTCAGGGGACCAGGAGACCCAGTACTTC. It specifies CASSQDSGDQETQYF. The gene calls are TRBV4-1 and TRBJ2-5; the D gene is possibly TRBD1 (6 bases). The CDR3 is made up of 15 amino acids. Germline assignment: CDR1 MGHRA and CDR2 YSYEKL.

A note on this clonotype: Since no conserved phenylalanine or tryptophan closes the CDR3, a read error is the likely cause. This chain connects TRBV4-2 to TRBJ2-7; 12 positions match TRBD2. This CDR3 is built from 16 residues. In germline, CDR1 is LGHNA, CDR2 YNFKEQ. CDR3 region: CASSHYLAGGPGEQYI. CDR3 in DNA: TGTGCCAGTAGCCATTACCTAGCGGGAGGGCCGGGCGAGCAGTACATC.